This T cell receptor (beta chain) was captured by sequencing in a study of blood T cell repertoires in COVID-19. Study-wide background: The analysed material was cDNA or gDNA that came from T cells, B-cell-depleted T cells, or PBMCs.

Trimming removed 6 bases from V and 2 bases from J, with 8 bases in between. Germline lookup yields CDR1 MDHEN and CDR2 SYDVKM. This CDR3 is built from 12 residues. Measured with immunoSEQ multiplex PCR; TCRdb has only the in-frame clones, and not every one. This sample has about 95,000 clones; around 87% occur once, and the top ten carry 17%. The sample consisted of peripheral blood. The receptor comes from a human donor in a cohort sampled during active COVID-19. The rearrangement uses TRBV28 and TRBJ2-7, with D perhaps matching TRBD1 (6 bases). In nucleotides, the CDR3 is TGTGCCAGCAGAAGGGACACCTACGAGCAGTACTTC. Protein sequence: CASRRDTYEQYF.